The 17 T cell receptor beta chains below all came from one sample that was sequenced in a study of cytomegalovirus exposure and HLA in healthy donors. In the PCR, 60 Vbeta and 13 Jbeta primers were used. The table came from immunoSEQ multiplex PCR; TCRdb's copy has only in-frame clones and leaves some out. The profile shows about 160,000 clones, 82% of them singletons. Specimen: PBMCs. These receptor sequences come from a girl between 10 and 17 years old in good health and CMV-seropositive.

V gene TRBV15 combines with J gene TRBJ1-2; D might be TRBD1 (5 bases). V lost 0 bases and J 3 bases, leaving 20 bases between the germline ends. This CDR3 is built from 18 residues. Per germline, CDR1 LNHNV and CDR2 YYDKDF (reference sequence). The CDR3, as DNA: TGTGCCACCAGCAGAGATATGGGGACTAGTTGGCGTCACTATGGCTACACCTTC. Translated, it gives CATSRDMGTSWRHYGYTF.

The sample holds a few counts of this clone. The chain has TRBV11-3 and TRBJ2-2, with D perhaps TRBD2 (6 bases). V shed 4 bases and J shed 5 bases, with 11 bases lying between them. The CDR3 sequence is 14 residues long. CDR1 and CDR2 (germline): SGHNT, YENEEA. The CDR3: CASSSYRGTGELFF. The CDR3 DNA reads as TGTGCCAGCAGCTCATACCGGGGGACCGGGGAGCTGTTTTTT.

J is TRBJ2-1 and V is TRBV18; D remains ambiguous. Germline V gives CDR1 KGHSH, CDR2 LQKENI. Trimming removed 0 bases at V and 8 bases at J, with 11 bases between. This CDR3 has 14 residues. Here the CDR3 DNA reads TGTGCCAGCTCACCACCCCTCCTATTGGATGAGCAGTTCTTC. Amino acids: CASSPPLLLDEQFF.

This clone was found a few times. The CDR3 bases are TGTGCCACCGGCGGGGATATCACAGATACGCAGTATTTT. It translates to CATGGDITDTQYF. The chain uses TRBV15 and TRBJ2-3; tentative D call: TRBD2 (6 bases). CDR1 LNHNV and CDR2 YYDKDF come from the germline V gene (reference sequence). The CDR3 consists of 13 residues. Trimming pared 8 bases from V and 2 bases from J, leaving 11 bases between.

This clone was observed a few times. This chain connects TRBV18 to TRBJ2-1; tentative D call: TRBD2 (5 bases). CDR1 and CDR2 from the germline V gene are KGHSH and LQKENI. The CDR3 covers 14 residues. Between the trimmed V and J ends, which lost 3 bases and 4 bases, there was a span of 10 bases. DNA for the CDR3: TGTGCCAGCTCACCGAGTGGAGGTTACAATGAGCAGTTCTTC. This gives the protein CASSPSGGYNEQFF.

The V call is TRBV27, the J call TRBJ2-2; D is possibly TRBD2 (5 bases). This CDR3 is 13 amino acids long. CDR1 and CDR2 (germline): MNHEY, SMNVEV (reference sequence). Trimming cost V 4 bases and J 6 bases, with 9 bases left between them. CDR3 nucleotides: TGTGCCAGCAGTTCGGACTTTGCCGGGGAGCTGTTTTTT. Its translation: CASSSDFAGELFF.

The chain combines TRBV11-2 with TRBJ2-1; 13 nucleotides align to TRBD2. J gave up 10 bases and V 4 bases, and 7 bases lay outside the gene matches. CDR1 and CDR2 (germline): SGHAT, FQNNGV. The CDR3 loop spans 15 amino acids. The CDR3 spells CASSSLAGGPGEQFF. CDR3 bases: TGTGCCAGCAGCTCACTAGCGGGAGGGCCAGGAGAGCAGTTCTTC.

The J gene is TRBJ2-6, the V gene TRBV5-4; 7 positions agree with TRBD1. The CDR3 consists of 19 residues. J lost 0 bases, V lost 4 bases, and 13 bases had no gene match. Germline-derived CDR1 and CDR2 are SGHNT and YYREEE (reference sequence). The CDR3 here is CASSAEPGTDLSGANVLTF. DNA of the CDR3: TGTGCCAGCAGCGCCGAACCCGGGACAGACCTCTCTGGGGCCAACGTCCTGACTTTC.

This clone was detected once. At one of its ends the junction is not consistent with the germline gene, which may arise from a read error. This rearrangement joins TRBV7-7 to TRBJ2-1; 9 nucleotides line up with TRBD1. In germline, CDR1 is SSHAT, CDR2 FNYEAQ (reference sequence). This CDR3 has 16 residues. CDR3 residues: CASSSSTGGSYNEQFF. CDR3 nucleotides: TGTGCTAGCAGCTCATCGACAGGGGGCTCCTACAATGAGCAGTTCTTC.

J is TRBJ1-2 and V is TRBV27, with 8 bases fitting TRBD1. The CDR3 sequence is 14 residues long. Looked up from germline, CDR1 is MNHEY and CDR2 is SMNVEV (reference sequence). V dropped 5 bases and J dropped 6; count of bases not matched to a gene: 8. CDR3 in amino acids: CASSRPGQEDGYTF. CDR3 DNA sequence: TGTGCCAGCAGTCGACCGGGACAGGAAGATGGCTACACCTTC.

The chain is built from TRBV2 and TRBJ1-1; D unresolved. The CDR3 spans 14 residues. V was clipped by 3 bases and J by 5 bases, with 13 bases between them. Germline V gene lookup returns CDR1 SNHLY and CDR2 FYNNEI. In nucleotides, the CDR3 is TGTGCCAGCAGTGAGCGAGGGTCCTGGACTGAAGCTTTCTTT. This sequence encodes CASSERGSWTEAFF. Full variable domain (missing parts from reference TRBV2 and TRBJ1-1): EPEVTQTPSHQVTQMGQEVILRCVPISNHLYFYWYRQILGQKVEFLVSFYNNEISEKSEIFDDQFSVERPDGSNFTLKIRSTKLEDSAMYFCASSERGSWTEAFFGQGTRLTVV.

The CDR3 is CASSSRGADYEQYF. DNA of the CDR3: TGTGCCAGCAGTTCCAGAGGCGCAGACTACGAGCAGTACTTC. The V and J genes are TRBV28 and TRBJ2-7; D remains unclear. The CDR3 runs to 14 residues. The ends were cut back, 4 bases at V and 3 bases at J, with 13 bases in the middle. Per the germline V gene, CDR1 is MDHEN and CDR2 is SYDVKM.

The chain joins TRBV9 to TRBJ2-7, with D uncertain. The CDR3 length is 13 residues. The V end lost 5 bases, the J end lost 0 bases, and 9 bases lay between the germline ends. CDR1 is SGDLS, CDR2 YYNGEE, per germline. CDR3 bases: TGTGCCAGCAGTACACAACACTCCTACGAGCAGTACTTC. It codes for CASSTQHSYEQYF.

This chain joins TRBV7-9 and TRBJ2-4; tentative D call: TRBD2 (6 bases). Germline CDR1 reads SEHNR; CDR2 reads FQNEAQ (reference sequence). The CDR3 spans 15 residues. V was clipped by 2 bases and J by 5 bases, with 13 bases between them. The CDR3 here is CASSLWGEYQNIQYF. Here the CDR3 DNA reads TGTGCCAGCAGCTTATGGGGGGAATACCAAAACATTCAGTACTTC.

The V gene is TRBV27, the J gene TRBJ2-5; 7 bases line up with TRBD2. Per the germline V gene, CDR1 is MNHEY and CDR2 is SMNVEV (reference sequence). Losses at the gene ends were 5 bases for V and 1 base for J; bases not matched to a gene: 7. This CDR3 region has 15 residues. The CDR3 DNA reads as TGTGCCAGCAGTAGGCTCGGGGGGTTCCAAGAGACCCAGTACTTC. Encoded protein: CASSRLGGFQETQYF.

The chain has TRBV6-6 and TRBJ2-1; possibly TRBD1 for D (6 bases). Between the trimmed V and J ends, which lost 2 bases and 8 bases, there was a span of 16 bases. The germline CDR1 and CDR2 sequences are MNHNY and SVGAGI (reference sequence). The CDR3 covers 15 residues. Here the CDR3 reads CASSYVVSGVYEQFF. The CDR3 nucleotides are TGTGCCAGCAGTTACGTCGTCTCAGGGGTTTATGAGCAGTTCTTC.

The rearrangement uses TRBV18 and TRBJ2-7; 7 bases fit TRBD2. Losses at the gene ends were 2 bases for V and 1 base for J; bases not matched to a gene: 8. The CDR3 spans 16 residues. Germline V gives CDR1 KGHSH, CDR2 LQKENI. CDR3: CASSPFGGGTSYEQYF. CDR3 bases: TGTGCCAGCTCACCATTCGGCGGGGGTACGTCCTACGAGCAGTACTTC.